Below, 30 T cell receptor beta chains from the same sample are listed, as sequenced in a study of post-analysis software for immune sequencing data. Points from the study as a whole: TRBV segments more frequent in patients than in controls numbered five and included TRBV5-6, TRBV5-1 and TRBV20-1.

Antigens for these TCRs are unknown. Included in the TCR beta cDNA libraries were unique molecular identifiers. TCRdb analysed the PCR reads with MiXCR anew, one entry per CDR3 protein. In the table there are 500,000 to 600,000 distinct CDR3 sequences, roughly 47% of which are singletons. Sequenced sample: blood. These receptors were obtained from a girl aged 10-17 years with multiple sclerosis.

This clonotype was recorded at least ten times. V usage is TRBV10-3 and J usage is TRBJ2-7; a possible D gene is TRBD2 (7 bases). The CDR3 has 15 residues. Germline CDR1 is ENHRY and CDR2 is SYGVKD. The V gene lost 8 bases and the J gene lost 0 bases, with 17 bases spanning the gap. DNA for the CDR3: TGTGCCATCTGGGGGCCAGCGGGAAGCTCCTACGAGCAGTACTTC. Its translation: CAIWGPAGSSYEQYF.

This chain connects TRBV5-5 to TRBJ2-7; D remains unclear. The germline V gene encodes CDR1 SGHKS and CDR2 YYEKEE (reference sequence). V dropped 1 base and J dropped 7 bases, with 15 bases sitting between them. This CDR3 comprises 14 residues. CDR3 in DNA: TGTGCCAGCAGCTTGCAGGCAGCGTCGGGTGAGCAGTACTTC. Amino acid sequence: CASSLQAASGEQYF.

The chain is built from TRBV4-1 and TRBJ1-5; perhaps TRBD1 as D (5 bases). Germline V gene lookup returns CDR1 MGHRA and CDR2 YSYEKL. The CDR3 has 17 amino acids. V was clipped by 3 bases and J by 0 bases, with 15 bases between them. The CDR3 here is CASSHPGAGYSNQPQHF. CDR3 coding DNA: TGCGCCAGCAGCCACCCCGGGGCCGGTTATAGCAATCAGCCCCAGCATTTT.

In this sample, this clonotype turned up a few times. The chain has TRBV20-1 and TRBJ2-7, with D perhaps TRBD1 (6 bases). V dropped 5 bases and J dropped 2 bases, with 13 bases sitting between them. Germline-derived CDR1 and CDR2 are DFQATT and SNEGSKA (reference sequence). CDR3 length: 13 residues. The CDR3 coding sequence is TGCAGTGCTCAATCCGGACAGCCCTACGAGCAGTACTTC. This translates into CSAQSGQPYEQYF.

This clonotype was detected a few times. This chain joins TRBV27 and TRBJ2-5, with TRBD1 matching 7 bases. The CDR3 has 14 residues. Germline V gene sequence: CDR1 MNHEY, CDR2 SMNVEV (reference sequence). The ends lost 4 bases at V and 5 bases at J; junction bases unmatched: 7. The CDR3 is CASSSTGLRETQYF. In DNA, the CDR3 is TGTGCCAGCAGTTCGACAGGGCTCAGGGAGACCCAGTACTTC.

This clonotype occurred a few times. The genes are TRBV24-1 and TRBJ2-1; 9 positions match TRBD2. Germline-derived CDR1 and CDR2 are KGHDR and SFDVKD. V was pared by 10 bases and J by 8 bases, with 5 bases of the junction left unmatched. The CDR3 spans 12 residues. The CDR3 loop reads CATSGSSYEQFF. The DNA of the CDR3 is TGTGCCACTAGCGGGAGTAGCTATGAGCAGTTCTTC.

This clonotype was picked up a small number of times. The V call is TRBV7-9, the J call TRBJ2-5; D ambiguous. The CDR3 runs to 16 residues. The V end lost 0 bases, the J end lost 2 bases, and 13 bases lay between the germline ends. Germline V gene sequence: CDR1 SEHNR, CDR2 FQNEAQ (reference sequence). CDR3 nucleotides: TGTGCCAGCAGCTTAGCAGGGATCCCAATTCAAGAGACCCAGTACTTC. This codes for CASSLAGIPIQETQYF.

The rearrangement joins TRBV7-9 to TRBJ2-3; 7 nucleotides agree with TRBD1. CDR1 and CDR2 from the germline V gene are SEHNR and FQNEAQ (reference sequence). The length of the CDR3 is 12 residues. With V trimmed by 5 bases and J by 13 bases, 9 bases remained unmatched. The chain's CDR3 is CASSAKDRLEYF. The CDR3 region has the DNA TGTGCCAGCAGCGCCAAGGACAGGTTGGAGTATTTT.

The V call is TRBV4-1, the J call TRBJ2-1; possibly TRBD1 or TRBD2 for D (7 bases each). Germline CDR1 MGHRA, CDR2 YSYEKL. This CDR3 is built from 15 residues. Trimming took 1 base from V and 8 from J, leaving 15 bases between them. The CDR3 nucleotides are TGCGCCAGCAGCCAAGGGGAGGGGGCAGGCTATGAGCAGTTCTTC. Translated: CASSQGEGAGYEQFF.

In its sample, this clonotype was seen a few times. V usage is TRBV29-1 and J usage is TRBJ2-5; 10 nucleotides agree with TRBD1. The DNA end is more similar to TRBJ2-7, so the J call may be wrong. The CDR3 is 14 residues long. Germline V gene data show CDR1 as SQVTM and CDR2 as ANQGSEA. Written as DNA, the CDR3 is TGCAGCGCCGACGGGACAGGGGATTCCTACGAGCAGTACTTC. This translates into CSADGTGDSYEQYF.

This clonotype has only a few counts. The genes are TRBV10-2 and TRBJ2-7; D unclear. The germline CDR1 and CDR2 sequences are WSHSY and SAAADI. V lost 2 bases to trimming and J lost 7 bases, with 3 bases between them. CDR3 length: 10 residues. The CDR3 sequence is CASSEGEQYF. The CDR3 coding sequence is TGCGCCAGCAGTGAGGGGGAGCAGTACTTC.

This chain uses TRBV27 with TRBJ2-1, with D maybe TRBD2 (5 bases). V lost 3 bases and J 3 bases, leaving 12 bases between the germline ends. This CDR3 has 15 residues. CDR1 MNHEY and CDR2 SMNVEV come from the germline V gene (reference sequence). The CDR3 loop is CASSLELDDYNEQFF. The CDR3 DNA follows: TGTGCCAGCAGTTTGGAACTAGACGACTACAATGAGCAGTTCTTC.

This clonotype showed up just a few times. The chain has TRBV29-1 and TRBJ1-2; D is uncertain. The CDR3 covers 13 residues. V lost 4 bases and J 4 bases, leaving 13 bases between the germline ends. Germline CDR1 reads SQVTM; CDR2 reads ANQGSEA. The CDR3 sequence is CSVGRDLGYGYTF. The CDR3 nucleotides are TGCAGCGTTGGGAGGGATCTAGGCTATGGCTACACCTTC. The full variable domain, rest sourced from reference TRBV29-1 and TRBJ1-2, is SAVISQKPSRDICQRGTSLTIQCQVDSQVTMMFWYRQQPGQSLTLIATANQGSEATYESGFVIDKFPISRPNLTFSTLTVSNMSPEDSSIYLCSVGRDLGYGYTFGSGTRLTVV.

The chain combines TRBV7-8 with TRBJ2-7; D is unresolved. Trimming pared 5 bases from V and 0 bases from J, leaving 14 bases between. The germline CDR1 and CDR2 sequences are SGHVS and FQNEAQ. There are 15 residues in the CDR3. CDR3 nucleotides: TGTGCCAGCAGCCAAACCGGACGGAGCTCCTACGAGCAGTACTTC. Its translation: CASSQTGRSSYEQYF.

This chain connects TRBV6-6 to TRBJ2-7, with TRBD1 matching 7 bases. The V segment lost 4 bases and the J segment 3 bases; nucleotides outside the gene matches: 3. Germline V lookup: CDR1 MNHNY, CDR2 SVGAGI (reference sequence). The CDR3 runs 13 residues. CDR3 coding DNA: TGTGCCAGCAGTTGGACAGGTAACTACGAGCAGTACTTC. It yields the protein CASSWTGNYEQYF.

Only a few counts were recorded for this clonotype. The chain combines TRBV4-1 with TRBJ2-6; TRBD1 or TRBD2 may be the D gene (6 bases each). The length of the CDR3 is 19 residues. Trimming removed 1 base from V and 0 bases from J, with 16 bases in between. Germline CDR1 and CDR2: MGHRA and YSYEKL. CDR3 in DNA: TGCGCCAGCAGCCAAGGGAGGGGGGCACCCCTCTCTGGGGCCAACGTCCTGACTTTC. Translating gives CASSQGRGAPLSGANVLTF.

This clonotype has ten or more counts. The J gene is TRBJ2-5, the V gene TRBV29-1, with no clear D. Germline-derived CDR1 and CDR2 are SQVTM and ANQGSEA. Trimming stripped 3 bases from V and 4 bases from J, with 12 bases between. The CDR3 runs to 13 residues. The CDR3 is CSVDRTVRETQYF. In DNA, the CDR3 is TGCAGCGTTGATAGGACGGTCAGAGAGACCCAGTACTTC. Full variable domain (remainder filled in from reference TRBV29-1 and TRBJ2-5): SAVISQKPSRDICQRGTSLTIQCQVDSQVTMMFWYRQQPGQSLTLIATANQGSEATYESGFVIDKFPISRPNLTFSTLTVSNMSPEDSSIYLCSVDRTVRETQYFGPGTRLLVL.

The rearrangement uses TRBV4-1 and TRBJ1-4; perhaps TRBD1 as D (5 bases). The germline V gene has CDR1 MGHRA and CDR2 YSYEKL. V lost 0 bases and J lost 10, with 12 bases in between. The CDR3 is made up of 14 amino acids. As DNA, the CDR3 is TGCGCCAGCAGCCAAGAGCCCCAGGGTGGAAAACTGTTTTTT. Translated, it gives CASSQEPQGGKLFF.

In DNA form, the CDR3 reads TGTGCCAGCAGCTTGAGGTCCCAGGGCCCGCTCAATCAGCCCCAGCATTTT. This sequence encodes CASSLRSQGPLNQPQHF. The V call is TRBV7-8, the J call TRBJ1-5; a weak D match, TRBD1 (5 bases). Germline assignment: CDR1 SGHVS and CDR2 FQNEAQ. V was pared by 3 bases and J by 3 bases, with 18 bases between. The CDR3 length is 17 residues.

The chain recombines TRBV30 with TRBJ2-5; D is undetermined. The ends were cut back, 0 bases at V and 2 bases at J, with 4 bases in the middle. The CDR3 extends over 12 amino acids. Per the germline V gene, CDR1 is GTSNPN and CDR2 is SVGIG (reference sequence). DNA for the CDR3: TGTGCCTGGAGTGTGGGGCAAGAGACCCAGTACTTC. Its protein product is CAWSVGQETQYF.

This clonotype showed up just once. This chain joins TRBV30 and TRBJ2-7; 10 nucleotides align to TRBD2. The CDR3 length is 14 residues. The V and J ends lost 4 bases and 2 bases, in that order; junction bases with no gene match: 5. Germline V gives CDR1 GTSNPN, CDR2 SVGIG (reference sequence). CDR3 in DNA: TGTGCCTGGACAAGCGGGGGGGCAACCTACGAGCAGTACTTC. Protein: CAWTSGGATYEQYF.

CDR3 DNA: TGTGCCAGCAGCGCTAACACTGAAGCTTTCTTT. This encodes CASSANTEAFF. The J gene is TRBJ1-1, the V gene TRBV6-5; D is undetermined. Germline V gene lookup returns CDR1 MNHEY and CDR2 SVGAGI. This CDR3 contains 11 residues. The ends were cut back, 6 bases at V and 2 bases at J, with 4 bases in the middle.

The genes are TRBV29-1 and TRBJ2-7; the match to TRBD2 covers 8 bases. Trimming cost V 1 base and J 5 bases; bases outside gene matches: 4. Germline V CDR1 and CDR2: SQVTM, ANQGSEA. The CDR3 consists of 13 residues. Here the CDR3 reads CSVEVEAGDEQYF. The CDR3 DNA reads TGCAGCGTTGAAGTGGAAGCGGGAGACGAGCAGTACTTC.

The chain has TRBV7-8 and TRBJ1-2; no clear D gene. The CDR3 sequence is 13 residues long. V lost 5 bases to trimming and J lost 5 bases, with 12 bases between them. Germline V gene lookup returns CDR1 SGHVS and CDR2 FQNEAQ. The CDR3 bases are TGTGCCAGCAGCCCCTTACAGTTTTATGGCTACACCTTC. This codes for CASSPLQFYGYTF. The variable domain in full, completed from reference TRBV7-8 and TRBJ1-2, reads GAGVSQSPRYKVAKRGQDVALRCDPISGHVSLFWYQQALGQGPEFLTYFQNEAQLDKSGLPSDRFFAERPEGSVSTLKIQRTQQEDSAVYLCASSPLQFYGYTFGSGTRLTVV.

V usage is TRBV9 and J usage is TRBJ2-7; 8 bases are shared with TRBD1. J gave up 6 bases and V 4 bases, and 3 bases lay outside the gene matches. CDR3 length equals 12 residues. CDR1 is SGDLS, CDR2 YYNGEE, per germline. CDR3 residues: CASSHDRGEQYF. The CDR3 DNA sequence: TGTGCCAGCAGCCACGACAGGGGCGAGCAGTACTTC.

V and J are TRBV11-3 and TRBJ2-1, with TRBD1 identical over 9 bases. Per germline, CDR1 SGHNT and CDR2 YENEEA. V gave up 5 bases and J gave up 7 bases; unmatched junction bases: 18. The CDR3 consists of 18 residues. CDR3 protein: CASSRKGLQGAQRNEQFF. The CDR3 DNA reads as TGTGCCAGCAGCCGAAAGGGGTTACAGGGGGCACAAAGGAATGAGCAGTTCTTC. Based on the CDR3 plus reference TRBV11-3 and TRBJ2-1, the full variable domain is EAGVVQSPRYKIIEKKQPVAFWCNPISGHNTLYWYLQNLGQGPELLIRYENEEAVDDSQLPKDRFSAERLKGVDSTLKIQPAELGDSAVYLCASSRKGLQGAQRNEQFFGPGTRLTVL.

The CDR3 loop is CASSLGSVTDTQYF. CDR3 DNA: TGTGCCAGCAGTTTAGGCAGCGTCACAGATACGCAGTATTTT. The chain employs TRBV12-3 or TRBV12-4 and TRBJ2-3; D unclear. V gave up 1 base and J gave up 2 bases, with 7 bases separating them. The CDR3 consists of 14 residues.

The chain links TRBV7-6 to TRBJ1-1, with a possible D match to TRBD1 (6 bases). V was shortened by 2 bases and J by 9 bases, with 19 bases between the two germline ends. The CDR3 sequence is 15 residues long. Germline loops: CDR1 SGHVS, CDR2 FNYEAQ. Here the CDR3 reads CASSLSPGRGGKAFF. CDR3 DNA: TGTGCCAGCAGCTTAAGCCCGGGGAGAGGGGGTAAAGCTTTCTTT.

This clonotype was counted between two and nine times. The chain recombines TRBV4-1 with TRBJ2-1, with 7 positions matching TRBD2. Trimming cost V 0 bases and J 9 bases; bases outside gene matches: 2. Germline V gene data show CDR1 as MGHRA and CDR2 as YSYEKL. This CDR3 has 13 residues. The CDR3 coding sequence is TGCGCCAGCAGCCAAGATTGGGGGGGTGAGCAGTTCTTC. Translated: CASSQDWGGEQFF.

Here the CDR3 DNA reads TGTGCCAGCAGTTTAGGTCCAGGGGACCCGGGGGAGACCCAGTACTTC. Residues: CASSLGPGDPGETQYF. The chain combines TRBV27 with TRBJ2-7, with D perhaps matching TRBD1 (6 bases). The J call is doubtful: the DNA matches TRBJ2-5 better. The CDR3 extends over 16 amino acids. Germline CDR1 MNHEY, CDR2 SMNVEV (reference sequence).